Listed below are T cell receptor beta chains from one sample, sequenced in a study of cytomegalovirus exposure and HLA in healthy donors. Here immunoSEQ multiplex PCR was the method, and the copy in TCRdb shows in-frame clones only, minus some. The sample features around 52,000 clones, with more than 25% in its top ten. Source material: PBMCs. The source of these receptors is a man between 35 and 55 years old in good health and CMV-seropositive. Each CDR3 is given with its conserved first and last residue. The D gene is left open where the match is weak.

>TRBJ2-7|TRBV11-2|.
CASSFWTVTHSYEQYF
TGTGCCAGCAGCTTCTGGACAGTCACCCACTCCTACGAGCAGTACTTC
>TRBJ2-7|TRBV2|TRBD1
CASSRDRGYEQYF
TGTGCCAGCAGCCGGGACAGGGGCTACGAGCAGTACTTC
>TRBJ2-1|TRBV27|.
CASSPSTGTHEQFF
TGTGCCAGCAGTCCTTCGACTGGGACACACGAGCAGTTCTTC
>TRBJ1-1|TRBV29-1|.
CSVEDWGDWGGNTEAFF
TGCAGCGTTGAAGATTGGGGGGATTGGGGCGGGAACACTGAAGCTTTCTTT
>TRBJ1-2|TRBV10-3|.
CAISEEQGGYGYTF
TGTGCCATCAGTGAGGAACAGGGCGGTTATGGCTACACCTTC
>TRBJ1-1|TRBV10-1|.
CASSPTGQEAEAFF
TGCGCCAGCAGTCCGACAGGTCAAGAGGCTGAAGCTTTCTTT
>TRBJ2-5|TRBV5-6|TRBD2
CASSLVVGGVETQYF
TGTGCCAGCAGCTTGGTGGTCGGGGGGGTAGAGACCCAGTACTTC
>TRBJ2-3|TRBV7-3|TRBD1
CASSFFGTGLNTDTQYF
TGTGCCAGCAGCTTCTTCGGGACAGGGCTGAACACAGATACGCAGTATTTT
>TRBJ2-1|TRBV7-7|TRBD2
CASSLTLAGGNEQFF
TGTGCCAGCAGCCTAACACTAGCGGGAGGGAATGAGCAGTTCTTC
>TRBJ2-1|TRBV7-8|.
CASSPSRGEQFF
TGTGCCAGCAGCCCAAGTCGGGGTGAGCAGTTCTTC
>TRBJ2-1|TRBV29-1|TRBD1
CSVVRGQGYEQFF
TGCAGCGTTGTGAGGGGACAGGGGTATGAGCAGTTCTTC
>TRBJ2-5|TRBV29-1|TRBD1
CSVDRGRETQYF
TGCAGCGTAGACAGGGGTCGGGAGACCCAGTACTTC
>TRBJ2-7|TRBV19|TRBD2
CASSILAGDDEQYF
TGTGCCAGTAGTATACTAGCGGGAGATGACGAGCAGTACTTC
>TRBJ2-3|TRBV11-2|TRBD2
CASSRLAGGNTDTQYF
TGTGCCAGCAGCCGTCTCGCCGGGGGGAACACAGATACGCAGTATTTT
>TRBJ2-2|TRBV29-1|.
CSVDIANTGELFF
TGCAGCGTAGACATAGCGAACACCGGGGAGCTGTTTTTT
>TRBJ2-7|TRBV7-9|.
CASSSSGKPSYEQYF
TGTGCCAGCAGCTCATCAGGGAAACCCTCCTACGAGCAGTACTTC